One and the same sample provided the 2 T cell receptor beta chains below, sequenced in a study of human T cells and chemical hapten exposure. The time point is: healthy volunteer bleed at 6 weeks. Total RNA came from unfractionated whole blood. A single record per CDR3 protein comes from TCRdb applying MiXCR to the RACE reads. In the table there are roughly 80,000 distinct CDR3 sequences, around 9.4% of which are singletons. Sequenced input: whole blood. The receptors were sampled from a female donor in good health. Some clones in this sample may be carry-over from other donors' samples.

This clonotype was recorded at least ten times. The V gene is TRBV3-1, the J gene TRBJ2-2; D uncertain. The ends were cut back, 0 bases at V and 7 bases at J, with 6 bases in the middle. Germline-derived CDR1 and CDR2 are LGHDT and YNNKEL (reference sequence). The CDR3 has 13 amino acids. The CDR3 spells CASSQDHFGELFF. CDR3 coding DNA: TGTGCCAGCAGCCAAGATCACTTCGGGGAGCTGTTTTTT. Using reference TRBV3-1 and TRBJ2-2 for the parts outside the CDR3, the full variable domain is DTAVSQTPKYLVTQMGNDKSIKCEQNLGHDTMYWYKQDSKKFLKIMFSYNNKELIINETVPNRFSPKSPDKAHLNLHINSLELGDSAVYFCASSQDHFGELFFGEGSRLTVL.

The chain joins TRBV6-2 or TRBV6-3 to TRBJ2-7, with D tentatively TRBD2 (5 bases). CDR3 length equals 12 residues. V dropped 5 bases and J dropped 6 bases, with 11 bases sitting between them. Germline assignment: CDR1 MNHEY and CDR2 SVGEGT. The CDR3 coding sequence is TGTGCCAGCAGTCAGACTATTCCCGAGCAGTACTTC. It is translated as CASSQTIPEQYF.